This T cell receptor (beta chain) was sequenced during a study of cytomegalovirus exposure and HLA in healthy donors. Study-wide points: In a later analysis, productive TCRs from donors in an Asian-associated ancestry cluster reportedly carried fewer N-insertions than the cohort mean.

PCR employed 60 Vbeta and 13 Jbeta primers. Profiled with immunoSEQ multiplex PCR; TCRdb holds only in-frame clones, not every one. Of about 210,000 clones in the sample, 78% were seen once. Germline assignment: CDR1 LNHDA and CDR2 SQIVND (reference sequence). Losses at the gene ends were 5 bases for V and 4 bases for J; bases not matched to a gene: 12. The CDR3 has 16 amino acids. Points on this clone: Its specificity is not known.

Sample: PBMCs. V and J are TRBV19 and TRBJ1-2, with 8 bases identical to TRBD1. This TCR derives from a boy aged 10-17 years in good health and CMV-seronegative. The DNA for the CDR3 is TGTGCCAGTAGTCCAGTATCCAGGGGGCGAAGCTATGGCTACACCTTC. Translating it yields CASSPVSRGRSYGYTF.